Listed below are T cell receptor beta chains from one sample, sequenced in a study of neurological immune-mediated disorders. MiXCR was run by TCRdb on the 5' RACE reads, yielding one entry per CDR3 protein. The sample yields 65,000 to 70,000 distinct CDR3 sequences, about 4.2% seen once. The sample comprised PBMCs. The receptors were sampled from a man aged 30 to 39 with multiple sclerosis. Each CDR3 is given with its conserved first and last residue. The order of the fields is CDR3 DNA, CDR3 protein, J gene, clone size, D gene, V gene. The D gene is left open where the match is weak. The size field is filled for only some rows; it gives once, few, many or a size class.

cdr3_nt: TGCGCCAGCAGTATGAACACTGAAGCTTTCTTT
cdr3_aa: CASSMNTEAFF
j_call: TRBJ1-1
clone_size: many
d_call: -
v_call: TRBV5-1

cdr3_nt: TGCAGTGTCAATAGTCAGGGGGCAACAGATACGCAGTATTTT
cdr3_aa: CSVNSQGATDTQYF
j_call: TRBJ2-3
clone_size: many
d_call: TRBD1
v_call: TRBV20-1

cdr3_nt: TGTGCCATCAGTGAGTCAGATAACTATGGCTACACCTTC
cdr3_aa: CAISESDNYGYTF
j_call: TRBJ1-2
clone_size: many
d_call: -
v_call: TRBV10-3

cdr3_nt: TGTGCCAGCAGCATCCAGGGGGCGCCTAACTATGGCTACACCTTC
cdr3_aa: CASSIQGAPNYGYTF
j_call: TRBJ1-2
clone_size: many
d_call: TRBD1
v_call: TRBV5-6

cdr3_nt: TGCAGTGCTAGGGACAGGGCCACCTACGAGCAGTACTTC
cdr3_aa: CSARDRATYEQYF
j_call: TRBJ2-7
clone_size: many
d_call: TRBD1
v_call: TRBV20-1

cdr3_nt: TGCGCCAGCAGGTTAGGACTAGGGCAAGAGACCCAGTACTTC
cdr3_aa: CASRLGLGQETQYF
j_call: TRBJ2-5
clone_size: many
d_call: TRBD2
v_call: TRBV5-1

cdr3_nt: TGTGCCAGCAGCCTGGGAGGGTTAGGGAATCAGCCCCAGCATTTT
cdr3_aa: CASSLGGLGNQPQHF
j_call: TRBJ1-5
clone_size: many
d_call: -
v_call: TRBV5-6

cdr3_nt: TGTGCCAGCAGCTTCGGCCGGGGCTACTCCTACGAGCAGTACTTC
cdr3_aa: CASSFGRGYSYEQYF
j_call: TRBJ2-7
clone_size: many
d_call: -
v_call: TRBV7-9

cdr3_nt: TGTGCCAGCAGTTTACAGCGTTACTACGAGCAGTACTTC
cdr3_aa: CASSLQRYYEQYF
j_call: TRBJ2-7
clone_size: many
d_call: -
v_call: TRBV12-3/TRBV12-4

cdr3_nt: TGTGCCACCAGCAGGGGACTAGCGGATGGGGCCAACGTCCTGACTTTC
cdr3_aa: CATSRGLADGANVLTF
j_call: TRBJ2-6
clone_size: many
d_call: TRBD2
v_call: TRBV15

cdr3_nt: TGCAGTGCTAGAAACACAGGGTCCGGTAAGACCCAGTACTTC
cdr3_aa: CSARNTGSGKTQYF
j_call: TRBJ2-5
clone_size: -
d_call: -
v_call: TRBV20-1

cdr3_nt: TGCGCCAGCAGCTTGACCGGGACAGCCTCCTACGAGCAGTACTTC
cdr3_aa: CASSLTGTASYEQYF
j_call: TRBJ2-7
clone_size: many
d_call: TRBD1
v_call: TRBV5-1

cdr3_nt: TGTGCCAGCAGCTTAGATTGGAGGGGTGAGACCCAGTACTTC
cdr3_aa: CASSLDWRGETQYF
j_call: TRBJ2-5
clone_size: many
d_call: -
v_call: TRBV7-2

cdr3_nt: TGTGCCAGCAGCCAAAGGGGGGGCGTGGAGACCCAGTACTTC
cdr3_aa: CASSQRGGVETQYF
j_call: TRBJ2-5
clone_size: many
d_call: -
v_call: TRBV14

cdr3_nt: TGTGCCACCAGTGACGGCCGGATCGAGGCTGGAGATACGCAGTATTTT
cdr3_aa: CATSDGRIEAGDTQYF
j_call: TRBJ2-3
clone_size: many
d_call: -
v_call: TRBV24-1

cdr3_nt: TGTGCCAGCAGCTTGGAAATTCGGGCGGGGTGGTCAGATACGCAGTATTTT
cdr3_aa: CASSLEIRAGWSDTQYF
j_call: TRBJ2-3
clone_size: many
d_call: -
v_call: TRBV5-6

cdr3_nt: TGTGCCAGCAGCCCCCGGACAGGGTATGGCACCGGGGAGCTGTTTTTT
cdr3_aa: CASSPRTGYGTGELFF
j_call: TRBJ2-2
clone_size: -
d_call: TRBD1
v_call: TRBV7-3

cdr3_nt: TGTGCCAGCAGCTTACAGGCGAACTATAATGAAAAACTGTTTTTT
cdr3_aa: CASSLQANYNEKLFF
j_call: TRBJ1-4
clone_size: many
d_call: -
v_call: TRBV7-8

cdr3_nt: TGCAGTGCTAGATTCCGCCCTCATGGGAACGAGCAGTACTTC
cdr3_aa: CSARFRPHGNEQYF
j_call: TRBJ2-7
clone_size: few
d_call: -
v_call: TRBV20-1

cdr3_nt: TGTGCCAGCAGTTTGAACTCCTCCCCAGATACGCAGTATTTT
cdr3_aa: CASSLNSSPDTQYF
j_call: TRBJ2-3
clone_size: many
d_call: -
v_call: TRBV12-3/TRBV12-4

cdr3_nt: TGTGCCTGGAGTAGGGACAGGACCCTCACTGAAGCTTTCTTT
cdr3_aa: CAWSRDRTLTEAFF
j_call: TRBJ1-1
clone_size: many
d_call: TRBD1
v_call: TRBV30

cdr3_nt: TGCGCCAGCAGCCCCCGGGAAACTGCGAACACTGAAGCTTTCTTT
cdr3_aa: CASSPRETANTEAFF
j_call: TRBJ1-1
clone_size: many
d_call: -
v_call: TRBV5-1

cdr3_nt: TGTGCCAGCAGCCAAGACGCCCCGGGACTAGCGCTCGCAGATACGCAGTATTTT
cdr3_aa: CASSQDAPGLALADTQYF
j_call: TRBJ2-3
clone_size: medium-sized
d_call: TRBD2
v_call: TRBV3-1